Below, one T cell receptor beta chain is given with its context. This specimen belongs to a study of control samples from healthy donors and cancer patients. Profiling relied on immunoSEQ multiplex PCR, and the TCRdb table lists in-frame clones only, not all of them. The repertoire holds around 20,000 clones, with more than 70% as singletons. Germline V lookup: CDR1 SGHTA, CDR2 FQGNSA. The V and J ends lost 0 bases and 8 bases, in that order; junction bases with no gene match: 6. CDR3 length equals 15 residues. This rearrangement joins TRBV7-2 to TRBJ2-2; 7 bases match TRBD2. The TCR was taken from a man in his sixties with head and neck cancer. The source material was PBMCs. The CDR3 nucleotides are TGTGCCAGCAGCTTAGCGGGAGGGCCTATAGGGGAGCTGTTTTTT. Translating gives CASSLAGGPIGELFF.